The TCR beta chain described here comes from a study of shared clonotypes between healthy human individuals. Study details: Each donor had three CD4 naive, three CD4 memory, two CD8 naive and one CD8 memory plate.

For this clone: Its antigen is still unknown.

Germline V gives CDR1 LNHDA, CDR2 SQIVND (reference sequence). This CDR3 contains 14 residues. Between the trimmed V and J ends, which lost 9 bases and 5 bases, there was a span of 16 bases. A deep-level run was used for the assay. Profiled with immunoSEQ multiplex PCR; TCRdb holds only in-frame clones, not every one. Of 1,500,000 or so clones listed, 95% to 97% were seen once; the top ten hold roughly 1.1%. Broader study findings: Naive CD4 clonotype sharing across four donors was 4% to 5%.

The chain recombines TRBV19 with TRBJ1-4; D remains unclear. The source material was naive CD4+ T cells sorted from blood. Subset indicated: CD45RA+ positively selected. The TCR comes from a man aged 25-45 years in good health. CDR3 in DNA: TGTGCCAGCAAGCCCGAGGTAGGAAATGAAAAACTGTTTTTT. Its protein product is CASKPEVGNEKLFF.